The present T cell receptor beta chain was sequenced within a study of response to subunit inactivated influenza vaccine (dated by TCRdb to 2017 to 2018). Regarding the complete study: To follow how T cells responded to a trivalent subunit inactivated influenza vaccine, the researchers relied on deep quantitative profiling of the T cell receptor repertoire.

The library was produced with RT-PCR. Sequencing was performed on an Illumina HiSeq 2500. The public reads were reanalyzed by TCRdb: fastp trimming at Q25, MiXCR alignment, in-frame beta chains only. Rows merge per CDR3 protein into single entries with the most common DNA and genes. This sample holds around 580,000 distinct CDR3 sequences; about 12% were observed only once. Roughly 10% of the sample goes to the ten largest clones. This clonotype occurred a few times. What this receptor recognizes is not known. Base qualities are missing; no much larger clone stands one base away. For CDR1 and CDR2, the germline V gene lists SGHDN and FVKESK. Germline trimming: 6 bases from V, 8 bases from J; junction bases outside gene matches: 4. From its cysteine to its phenylalanine, the CDR3 spans 14 amino acids. Only the CDR3 part of the read is kept: 42 bases, read in frame from the first base. Overall study results and their limits: The authors proposed that each seasonal influenza vaccination may bring in only a limited number of new T cells.

Sequenced here: PBMCs from blood, sampled on the day of vaccination. The chain links TRBV14 with TRBJ2-1; the junction holds 13 bases that match TRBD2. The receptor comes from a man aged 45-65 years who received an inactivated influenza vaccine. Donor details come from another sample of the same person, matched by shared clones. For the CDR3, the sequence is CASRLAGGPDEQFF. In nucleotide form, the sequence is TGTGCCAGCAGACTAGCGGGAGGGCCGGATGAGCAGTTCTTC.